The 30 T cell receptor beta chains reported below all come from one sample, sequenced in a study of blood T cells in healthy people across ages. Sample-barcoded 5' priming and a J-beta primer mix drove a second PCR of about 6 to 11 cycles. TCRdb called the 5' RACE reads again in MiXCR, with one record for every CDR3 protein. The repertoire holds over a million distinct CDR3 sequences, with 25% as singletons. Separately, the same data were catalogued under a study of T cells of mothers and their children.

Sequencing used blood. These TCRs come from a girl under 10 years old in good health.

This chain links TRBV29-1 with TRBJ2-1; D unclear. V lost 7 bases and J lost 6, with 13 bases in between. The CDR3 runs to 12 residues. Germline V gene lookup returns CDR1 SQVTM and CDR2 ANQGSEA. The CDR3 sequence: CSDRTHLNEQFF. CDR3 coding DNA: TGCAGCGATCGGACCCACCTCAATGAGCAGTTCTTC.

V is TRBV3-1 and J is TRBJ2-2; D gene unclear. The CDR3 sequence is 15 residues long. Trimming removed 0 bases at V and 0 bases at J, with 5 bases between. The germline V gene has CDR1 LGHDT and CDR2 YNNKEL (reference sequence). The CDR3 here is CASSQDLANTGELFF. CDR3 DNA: TGTGCCAGCAGCCAAGATCTAGCGAACACCGGGGAGCTGTTTTTT.

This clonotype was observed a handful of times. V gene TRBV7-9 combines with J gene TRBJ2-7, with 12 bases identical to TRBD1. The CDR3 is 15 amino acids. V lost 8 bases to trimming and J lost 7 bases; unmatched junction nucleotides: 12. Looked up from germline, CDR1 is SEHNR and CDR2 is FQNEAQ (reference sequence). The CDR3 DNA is TGTGCCAGCTCCGACCCGGGACAGGGGGCGTGGGAGCAGTACTTC. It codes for CASSDPGQGAWEQYF.

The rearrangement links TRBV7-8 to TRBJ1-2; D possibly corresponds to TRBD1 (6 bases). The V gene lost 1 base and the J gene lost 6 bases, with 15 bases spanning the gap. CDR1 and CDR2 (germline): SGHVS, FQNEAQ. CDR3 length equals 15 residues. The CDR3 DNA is TGTGCCAGCAGCTTAGACCCGGAGGGGGGGAATGGCTACACCTTC. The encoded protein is CASSLDPEGGNGYTF.

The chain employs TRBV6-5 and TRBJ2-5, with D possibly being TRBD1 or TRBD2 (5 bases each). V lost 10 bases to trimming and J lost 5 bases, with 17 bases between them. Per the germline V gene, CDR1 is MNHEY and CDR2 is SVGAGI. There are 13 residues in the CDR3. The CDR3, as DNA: TGTGCCATATCTCCAGGGTGGGGGGAGACCCAGTACTTC. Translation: CAISPGWGETQYF.

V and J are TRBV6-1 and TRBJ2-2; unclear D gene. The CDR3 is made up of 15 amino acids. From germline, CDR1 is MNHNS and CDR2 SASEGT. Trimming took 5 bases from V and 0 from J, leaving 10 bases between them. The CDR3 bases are TGTGCCAGCAGTCTTTGGCACGCGAACACCGGGGAGCTGTTTTTT. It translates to CASSLWHANTGELFF.

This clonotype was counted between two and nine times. As DNA, the CDR3 is TGTGCCAGCAGTTTAAGACTAGCAAGATTTGAGCAGTTCTTC. Its protein product is CASSLRLARFEQFF. J is TRBJ2-1 and V is TRBV28; TRBD2 matches 7 bases. The trim removed 2 bases at V and 9 bases at J, leaving 7 bases unmatched. The CDR3 consists of 14 residues. CDR1 and CDR2 (germline): MDHEN, SYDVKM. Using reference TRBV28 and TRBJ2-1 for the parts outside the CDR3, the full variable domain is DVKVTQSSRYLVKRTGEKVFLECVQDMDHENMFWYRQDPGLGLRLIYFSYDVKMKEKGDIPEGYSVSREKKERFSLILESASTNQTSMYLCASSLRLARFEQFFGPGTRLTVL.

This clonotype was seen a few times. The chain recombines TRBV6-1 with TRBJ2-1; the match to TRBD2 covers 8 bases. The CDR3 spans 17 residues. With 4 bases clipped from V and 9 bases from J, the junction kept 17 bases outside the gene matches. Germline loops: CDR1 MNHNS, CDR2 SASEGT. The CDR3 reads CASSGVFGTSKRSEQFF. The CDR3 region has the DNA TGTGCCAGCAGTGGGGTCTTCGGGACTAGTAAAAGGAGTGAGCAGTTCTTC.

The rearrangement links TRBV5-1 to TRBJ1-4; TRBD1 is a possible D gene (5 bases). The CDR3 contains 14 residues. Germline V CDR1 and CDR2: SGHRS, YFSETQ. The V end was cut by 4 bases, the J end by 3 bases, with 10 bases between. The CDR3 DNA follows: TGCGCCAGCAGCGGGAGGGGCCCTAATGAAAAACTGTTTTTT. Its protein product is CASSGRGPNEKLFF.

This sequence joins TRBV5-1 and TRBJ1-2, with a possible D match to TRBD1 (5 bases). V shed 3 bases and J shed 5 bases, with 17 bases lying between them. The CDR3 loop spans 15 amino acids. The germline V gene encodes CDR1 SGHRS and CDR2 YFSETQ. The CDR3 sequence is CASSSLREGGYGYTF. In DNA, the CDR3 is TGCGCCAGCAGCTCCCTCAGGGAAGGCGGGTATGGCTACACCTTC.

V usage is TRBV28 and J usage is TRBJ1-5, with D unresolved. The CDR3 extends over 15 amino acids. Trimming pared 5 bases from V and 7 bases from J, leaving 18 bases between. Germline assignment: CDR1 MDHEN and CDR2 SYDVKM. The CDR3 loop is CASSQGSVPRQPQHF. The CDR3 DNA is TGTGCCAGCAGTCAAGGGTCCGTTCCTAGGCAGCCCCAGCATTTT.

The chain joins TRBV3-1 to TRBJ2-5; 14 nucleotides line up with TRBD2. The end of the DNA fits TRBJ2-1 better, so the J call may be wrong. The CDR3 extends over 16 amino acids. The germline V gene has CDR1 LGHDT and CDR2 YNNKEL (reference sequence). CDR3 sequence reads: CASSQVGTSGRREQFF. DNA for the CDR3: TGTGCCAGCAGCCAAGTCGGGACTAGCGGGAGACGTGAGCAGTTCTTC.

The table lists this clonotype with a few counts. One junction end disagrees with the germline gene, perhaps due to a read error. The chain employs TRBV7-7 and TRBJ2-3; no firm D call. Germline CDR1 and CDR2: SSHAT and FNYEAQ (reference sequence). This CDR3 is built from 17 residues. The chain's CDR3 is CASSPVVIQTPTDTQYF. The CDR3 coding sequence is TGTGCTAGCAGCCCCGTGGTGATACAGACTCCCACAGATACGCAGTATTTT.

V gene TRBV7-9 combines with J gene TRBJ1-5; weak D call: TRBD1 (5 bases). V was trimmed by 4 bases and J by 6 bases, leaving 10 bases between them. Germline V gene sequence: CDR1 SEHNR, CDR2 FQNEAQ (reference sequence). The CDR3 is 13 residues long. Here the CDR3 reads CASSSGGSQPQHF. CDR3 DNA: TGTGCCAGCAGCTCGGGGGGGAGTCAGCCCCAGCATTTT.

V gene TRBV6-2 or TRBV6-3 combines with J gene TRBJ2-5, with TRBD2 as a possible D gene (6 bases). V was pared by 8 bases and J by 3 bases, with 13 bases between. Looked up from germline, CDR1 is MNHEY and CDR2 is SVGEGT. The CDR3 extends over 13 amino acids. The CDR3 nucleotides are TGTGCCAGCCGAAGGCGGACTAAAGAGACCCAGTACTTC. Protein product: CASRRRTKETQYF.

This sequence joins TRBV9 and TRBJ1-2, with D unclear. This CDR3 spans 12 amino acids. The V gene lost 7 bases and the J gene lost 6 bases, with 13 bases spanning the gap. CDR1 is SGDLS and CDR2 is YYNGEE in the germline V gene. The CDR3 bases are TGTGCCAGCCGATCCCAAATAGATGGCTACACCTTC. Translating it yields CASRSQIDGYTF.

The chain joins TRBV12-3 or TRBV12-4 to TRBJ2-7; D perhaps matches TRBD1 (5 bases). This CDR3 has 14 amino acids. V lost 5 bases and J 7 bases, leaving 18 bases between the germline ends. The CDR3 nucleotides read TGTGCCAGCAGTCCCTGGCAGGGTCAGAGGGAGCAGTACTTC. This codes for CASSPWQGQREQYF.

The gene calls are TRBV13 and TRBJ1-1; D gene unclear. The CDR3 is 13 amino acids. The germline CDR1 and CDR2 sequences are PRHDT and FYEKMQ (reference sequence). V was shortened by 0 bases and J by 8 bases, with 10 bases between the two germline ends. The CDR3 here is CASSLGSRAEAFF. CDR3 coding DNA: TGTGCCAGCAGCTTAGGTAGCCGCGCAGAAGCTTTCTTT.

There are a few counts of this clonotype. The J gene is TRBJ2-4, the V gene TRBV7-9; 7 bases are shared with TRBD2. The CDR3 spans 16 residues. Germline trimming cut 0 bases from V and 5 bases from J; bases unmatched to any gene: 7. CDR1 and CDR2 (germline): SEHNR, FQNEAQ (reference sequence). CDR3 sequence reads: CASSLAAGVPQNIQYF. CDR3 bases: TGTGCCAGCAGCTTAGCTGCGGGAGTACCCCAAAACATTCAGTACTTC.

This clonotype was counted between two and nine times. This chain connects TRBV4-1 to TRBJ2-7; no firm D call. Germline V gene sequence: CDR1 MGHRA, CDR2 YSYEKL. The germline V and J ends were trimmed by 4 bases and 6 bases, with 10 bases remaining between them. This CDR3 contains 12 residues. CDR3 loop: CASSPFSGEQYF. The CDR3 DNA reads TGCGCCAGCAGCCCTTTTTCGGGCGAGCAGTACTTC.

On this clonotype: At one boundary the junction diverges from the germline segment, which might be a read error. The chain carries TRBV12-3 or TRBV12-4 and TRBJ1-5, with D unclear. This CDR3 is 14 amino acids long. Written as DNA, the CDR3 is TGTGCCAGCAGTTTGGGGTATAGCAATCAGCCCCGGCATTTT. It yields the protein CASSLGYSNQPRHF.

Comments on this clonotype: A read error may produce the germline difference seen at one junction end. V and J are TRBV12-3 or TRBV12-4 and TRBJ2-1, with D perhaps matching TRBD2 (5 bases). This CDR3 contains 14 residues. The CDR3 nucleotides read TGTGCCAGCAGTGACGTTGGGGAGTTGAATGAGCAATTCTTC. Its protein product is CASSDVGELNEQFF.

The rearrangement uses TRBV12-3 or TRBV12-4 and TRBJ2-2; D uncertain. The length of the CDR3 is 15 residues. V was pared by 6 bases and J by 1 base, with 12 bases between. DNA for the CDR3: TGTGCCAGCAGAGAATTTGGGGTGAACACCGGGGAGCTGTTTTTT. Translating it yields CASREFGVNTGELFF.

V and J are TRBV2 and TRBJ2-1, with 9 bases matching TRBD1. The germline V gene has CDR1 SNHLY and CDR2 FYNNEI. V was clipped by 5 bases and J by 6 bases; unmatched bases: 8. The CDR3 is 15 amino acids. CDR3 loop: CASSPGTGFGNEQFF. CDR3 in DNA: TGTGCCAGCAGTCCCGGGACAGGGTTCGGCAATGAGCAGTTCTTC.

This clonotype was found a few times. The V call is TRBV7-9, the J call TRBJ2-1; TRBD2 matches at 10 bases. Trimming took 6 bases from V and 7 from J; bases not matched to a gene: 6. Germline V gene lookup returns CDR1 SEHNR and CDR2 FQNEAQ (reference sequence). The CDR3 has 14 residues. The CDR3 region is CASRASGGWNEQFF. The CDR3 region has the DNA TGTGCCAGCAGGGCTAGCGGGGGATGGAATGAGCAGTTCTTC.

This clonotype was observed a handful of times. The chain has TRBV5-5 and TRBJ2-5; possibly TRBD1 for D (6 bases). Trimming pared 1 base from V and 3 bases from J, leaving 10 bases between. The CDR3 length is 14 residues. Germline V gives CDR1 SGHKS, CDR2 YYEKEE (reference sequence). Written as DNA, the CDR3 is TGTGCCAGCAGCTTGACAGGGATTGAAGAGACCCAGTACTTC. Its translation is CASSLTGIEETQYF.

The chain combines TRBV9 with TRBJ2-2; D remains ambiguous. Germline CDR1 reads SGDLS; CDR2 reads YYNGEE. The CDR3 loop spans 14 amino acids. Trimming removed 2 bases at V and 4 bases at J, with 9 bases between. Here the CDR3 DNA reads TGTGCCAGCAGCGTCGAGAGTAGCACCGGGGAGCTGTTTTTT. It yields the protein CASSVESSTGELFF.

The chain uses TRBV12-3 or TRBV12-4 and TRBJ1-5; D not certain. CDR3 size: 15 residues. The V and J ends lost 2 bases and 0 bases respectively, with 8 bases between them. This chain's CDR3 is CASSLIENSNQPQHF. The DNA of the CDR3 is TGTGCCAGCAGTTTAATCGAGAATAGCAATCAGCCCCAGCATTTT.

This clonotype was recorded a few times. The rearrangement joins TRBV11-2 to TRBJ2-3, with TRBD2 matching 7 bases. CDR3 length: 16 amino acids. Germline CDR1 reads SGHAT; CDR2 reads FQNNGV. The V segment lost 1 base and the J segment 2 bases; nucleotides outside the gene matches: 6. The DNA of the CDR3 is TGTGCCAGCAGCTTAGGAGCTAGCGGATACACAGATACGCAGTATTTT. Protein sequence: CASSLGASGYTDTQYF.

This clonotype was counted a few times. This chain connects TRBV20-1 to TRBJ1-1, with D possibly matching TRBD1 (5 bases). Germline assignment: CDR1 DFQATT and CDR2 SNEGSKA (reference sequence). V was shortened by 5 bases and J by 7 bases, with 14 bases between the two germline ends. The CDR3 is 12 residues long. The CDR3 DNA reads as TGCAGTGCTGTGGAGACCGGGGGTGAAGCTTTCTTT. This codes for CSAVETGGEAFF.